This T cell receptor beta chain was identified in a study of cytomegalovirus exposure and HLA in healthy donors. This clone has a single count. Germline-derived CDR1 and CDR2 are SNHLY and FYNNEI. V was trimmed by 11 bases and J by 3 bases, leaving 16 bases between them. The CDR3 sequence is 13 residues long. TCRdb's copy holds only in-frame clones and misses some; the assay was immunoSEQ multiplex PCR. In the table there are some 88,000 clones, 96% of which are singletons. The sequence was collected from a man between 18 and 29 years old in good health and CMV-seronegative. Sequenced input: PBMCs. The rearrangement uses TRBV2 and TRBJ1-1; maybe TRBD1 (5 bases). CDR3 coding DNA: TGTGCCTACCGAGGCAGGGCGTACACTGAAGCTTTCTTT. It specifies CAYRGRAYTEAFF.